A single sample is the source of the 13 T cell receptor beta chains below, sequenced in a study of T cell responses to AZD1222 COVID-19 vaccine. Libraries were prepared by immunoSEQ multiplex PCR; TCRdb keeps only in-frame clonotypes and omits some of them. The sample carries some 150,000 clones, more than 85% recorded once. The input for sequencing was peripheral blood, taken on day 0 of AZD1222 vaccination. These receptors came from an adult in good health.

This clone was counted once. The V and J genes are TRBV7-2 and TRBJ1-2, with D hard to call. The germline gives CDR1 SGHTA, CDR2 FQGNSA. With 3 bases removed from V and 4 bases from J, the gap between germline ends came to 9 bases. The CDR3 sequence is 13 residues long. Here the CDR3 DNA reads TGTGCCAGCAGCTTGGCTCAGGTCTATGGCTACACCTTC. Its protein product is CASSLAQVYGYTF.

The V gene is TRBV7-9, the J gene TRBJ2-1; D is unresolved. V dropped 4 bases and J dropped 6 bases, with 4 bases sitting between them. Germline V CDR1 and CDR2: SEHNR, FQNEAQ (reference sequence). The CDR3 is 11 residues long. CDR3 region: CASSSANEQFF. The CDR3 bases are TGTGCCAGCAGCTCGGCCAATGAGCAGTTCTTC.

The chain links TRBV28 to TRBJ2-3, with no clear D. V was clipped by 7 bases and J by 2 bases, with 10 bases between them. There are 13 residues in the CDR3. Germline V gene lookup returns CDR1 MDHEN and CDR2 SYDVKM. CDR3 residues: CASNLEDTDTQYF. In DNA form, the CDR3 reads TGTGCCAGCAATTTGGAAGACACAGATACGCAGTATTTT.

CDR3 region: CASSLAEGSAFF. The CDR3 region has the DNA TGTGCCAGCAGCTTAGCGGAGGGATCAGCTTTCTTT. This sequence joins TRBV7-8 and TRBJ1-1; D not certain. Looked up from germline, CDR1 is SGHVS and CDR2 is FQNEAQ. Between the trimmed V and J ends, which lost 0 bases and 10 bases, there was a span of 9 bases. The CDR3 totals 12 residues. Supplemented by reference TRBV7-8 and TRBJ1-1, the full variable domain reads GAGVSQSPRYKVAKRGQDVALRCDPISGHVSLFWYQQALGQGPEFLTYFQNEAQLDKSGLPSDRFFAERPEGSVSTLKIQRTQQEDSAVYLCASSLAEGSAFFGQGTRLTVV.

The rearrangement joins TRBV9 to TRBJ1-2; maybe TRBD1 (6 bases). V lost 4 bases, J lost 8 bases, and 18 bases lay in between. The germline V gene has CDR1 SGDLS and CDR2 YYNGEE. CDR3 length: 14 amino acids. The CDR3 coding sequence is TGTGCCAGCAGCATCCGGGTCCAGGGGACCGGCTACACCTTC. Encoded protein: CASSIRVQGTGYTF.

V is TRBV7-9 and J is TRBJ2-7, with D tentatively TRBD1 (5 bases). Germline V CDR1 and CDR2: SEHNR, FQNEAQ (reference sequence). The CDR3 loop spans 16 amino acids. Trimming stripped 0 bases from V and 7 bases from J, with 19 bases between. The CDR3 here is CASSLAGTGANGEQYF. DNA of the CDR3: TGTGCCAGCAGCTTAGCCGGTACAGGCGCAAACGGGGAGCAGTACTTC.

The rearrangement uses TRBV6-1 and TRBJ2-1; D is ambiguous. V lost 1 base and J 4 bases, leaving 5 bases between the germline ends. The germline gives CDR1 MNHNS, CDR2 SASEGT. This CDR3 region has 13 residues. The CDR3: CASSEGGYNEQFF. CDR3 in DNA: TGTGCCAGCAGTGAAGGAGGATACAATGAGCAGTTCTTC.

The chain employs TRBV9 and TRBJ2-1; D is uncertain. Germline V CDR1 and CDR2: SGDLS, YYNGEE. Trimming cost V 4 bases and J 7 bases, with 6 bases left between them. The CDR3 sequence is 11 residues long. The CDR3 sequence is CASSPLNEQFF. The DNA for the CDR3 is TGTGCCAGCAGCCCCCTAAATGAGCAGTTCTTC.

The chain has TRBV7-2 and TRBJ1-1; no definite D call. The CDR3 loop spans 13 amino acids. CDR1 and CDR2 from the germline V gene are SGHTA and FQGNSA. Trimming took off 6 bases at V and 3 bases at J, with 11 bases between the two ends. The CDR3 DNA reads TGTGCCAGCAGTAAACGTGTGCACACTGAAGCTTTCTTT. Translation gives CASSKRVHTEAFF. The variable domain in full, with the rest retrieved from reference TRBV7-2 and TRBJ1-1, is GAGVSQSPSNKVTEKGKDVELRCDPISGHTALYWYRQSLGQGLEFLIYFQGNSAPDKSGLPSDRFSAERTGGSVSTLTIQRTQQEDSAVYLCASSKRVHTEAFFGQGTRLTVV.

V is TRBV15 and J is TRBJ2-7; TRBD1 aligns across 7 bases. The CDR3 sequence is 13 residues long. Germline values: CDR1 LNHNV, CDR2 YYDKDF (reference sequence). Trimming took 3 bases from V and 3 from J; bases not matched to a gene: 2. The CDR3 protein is CATSRDRYYEQYF. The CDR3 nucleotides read TGTGCCACCAGCAGGGACAGGTACTACGAGCAGTACTTC. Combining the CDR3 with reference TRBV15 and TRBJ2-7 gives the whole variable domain DAMVIQNPRYQVTQFGKPVTLSCSQTLNHNVMYWYQQKSSQAPKLLFHYYDKDFNNEADTPDNFQSRRPNTSFCFLDIRSPGLGDTAMYLCATSRDRYYEQYFGPGTRLTVT.

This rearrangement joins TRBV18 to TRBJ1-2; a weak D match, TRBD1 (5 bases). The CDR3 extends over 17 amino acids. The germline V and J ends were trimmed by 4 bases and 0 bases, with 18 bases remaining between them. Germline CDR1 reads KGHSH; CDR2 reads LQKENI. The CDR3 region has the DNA TGTGCCAGCTCACAAACGCGGGGCTGGGCAACTAACTATGGCTACACCTTC. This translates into CASSQTRGWATNYGYTF.

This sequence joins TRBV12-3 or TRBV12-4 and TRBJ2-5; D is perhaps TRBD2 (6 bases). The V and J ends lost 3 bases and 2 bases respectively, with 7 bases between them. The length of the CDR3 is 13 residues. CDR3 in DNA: TGTGCCAGCAGTTTCGGGGGTCAAGAGACCCAGTACTTC. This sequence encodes CASSFGGQETQYF.

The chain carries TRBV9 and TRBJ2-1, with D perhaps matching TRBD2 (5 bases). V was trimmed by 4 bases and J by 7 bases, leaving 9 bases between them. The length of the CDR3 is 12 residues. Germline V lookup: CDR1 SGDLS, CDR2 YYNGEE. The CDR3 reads CASSHPGNEQFF. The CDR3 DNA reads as TGTGCCAGCAGCCATCCGGGGAATGAGCAGTTCTTC.